This T cell receptor beta chain was captured in a study of neoadjuvant anti-PD-1 for oral cavity cancer. Time point specified: after neoadjuvant nivolumab, at surgical resection. V lost 4 bases to trimming and J lost 0 bases; unmatched junction nucleotides: 3. This CDR3 comprises 15 residues. Germline CDR1 reads LNHDA; CDR2 reads SQIVND (reference sequence). The protocol was immunoSEQ multiplex PCR, while the TCRdb copy is restricted to in-frame clones and leaves out a portion. Among over 30,000 clones listed, around four fifths were seen once. This TCR was recovered from a person aged 40-85 years with oral cavity squamous cell carcinoma. The V call is TRBV19, the J call TRBJ1-5; 7 nucleotides align to TRBD1. The source material was PBMCs, sampled after nivolumab (anti-PD-1) treatment. CDR3 DNA sequence: TGTGCCAGTAGTAGGACAGGAGTTAGCAATCAGCCCCAGCATTTT. Residues: CASSRTGVSNQPQHF.